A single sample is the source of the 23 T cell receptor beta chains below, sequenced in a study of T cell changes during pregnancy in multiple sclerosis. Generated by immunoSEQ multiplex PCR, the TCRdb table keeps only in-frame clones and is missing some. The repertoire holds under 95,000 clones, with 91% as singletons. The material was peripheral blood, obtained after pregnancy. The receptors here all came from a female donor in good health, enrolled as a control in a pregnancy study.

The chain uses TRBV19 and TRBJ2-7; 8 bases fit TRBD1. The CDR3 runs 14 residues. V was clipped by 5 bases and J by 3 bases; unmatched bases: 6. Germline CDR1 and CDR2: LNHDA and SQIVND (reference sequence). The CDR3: CASSPRTGYYEQYF. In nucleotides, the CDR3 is TGTGCCAGTAGTCCCCGGACAGGGTACTACGAGCAGTACTTC.

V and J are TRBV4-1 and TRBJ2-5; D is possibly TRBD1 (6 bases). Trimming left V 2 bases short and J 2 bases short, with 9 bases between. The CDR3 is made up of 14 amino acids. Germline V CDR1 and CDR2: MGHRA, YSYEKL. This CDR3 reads CASSQKTGQETQYF. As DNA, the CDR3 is TGCGCCAGCAGCCAAAAGACAGGTCAAGAGACCCAGTACTTC.

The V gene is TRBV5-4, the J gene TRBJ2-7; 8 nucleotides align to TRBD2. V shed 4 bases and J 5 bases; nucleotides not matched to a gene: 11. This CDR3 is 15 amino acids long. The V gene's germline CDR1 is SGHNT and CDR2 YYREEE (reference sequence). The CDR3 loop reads CASSDRTSQHHEQYF. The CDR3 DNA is TGTGCCAGCAGCGATCGGACTAGCCAGCACCACGAGCAGTACTTC.

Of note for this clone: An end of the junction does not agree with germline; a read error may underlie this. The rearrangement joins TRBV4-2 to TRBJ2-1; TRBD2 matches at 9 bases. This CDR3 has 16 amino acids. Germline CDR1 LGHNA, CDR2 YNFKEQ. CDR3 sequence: CASGHAKRGASGEQFF. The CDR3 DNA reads TGTGCCAGCGGCCACGCCAAGCGGGGGGCGTCAGGTGAGCAGTTCTTC.

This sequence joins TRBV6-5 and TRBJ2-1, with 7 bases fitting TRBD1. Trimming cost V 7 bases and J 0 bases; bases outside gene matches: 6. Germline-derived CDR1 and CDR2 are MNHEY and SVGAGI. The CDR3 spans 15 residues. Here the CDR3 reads CASKTGTNSYNEQFF. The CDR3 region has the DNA TGTGCCAGCAAGACAGGGACGAACTCCTACAATGAGCAGTTCTTC.

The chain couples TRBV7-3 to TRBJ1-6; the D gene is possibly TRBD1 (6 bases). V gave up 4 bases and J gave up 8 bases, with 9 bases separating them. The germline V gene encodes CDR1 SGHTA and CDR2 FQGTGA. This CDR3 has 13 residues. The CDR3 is CASSSKGDSPLHF. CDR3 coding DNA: TGTGCCAGCAGCTCGAAGGGGGATTCACCCCTCCACTTT.

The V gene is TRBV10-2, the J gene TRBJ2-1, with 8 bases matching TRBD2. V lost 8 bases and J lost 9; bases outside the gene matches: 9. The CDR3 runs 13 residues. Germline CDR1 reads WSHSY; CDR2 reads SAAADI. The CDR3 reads CASWASGWGEQFF. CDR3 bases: TGCGCCAGCTGGGCTAGCGGGTGGGGTGAGCAGTTCTTC.

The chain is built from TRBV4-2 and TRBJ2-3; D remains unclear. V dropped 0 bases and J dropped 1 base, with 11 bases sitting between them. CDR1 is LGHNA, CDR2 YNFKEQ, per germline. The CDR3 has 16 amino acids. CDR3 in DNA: TGTGCCAGCAGCCAAGATGGCGGCTTTGGCACAGATACGCAGTATTTT. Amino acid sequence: CASSQDGGFGTDTQYF.

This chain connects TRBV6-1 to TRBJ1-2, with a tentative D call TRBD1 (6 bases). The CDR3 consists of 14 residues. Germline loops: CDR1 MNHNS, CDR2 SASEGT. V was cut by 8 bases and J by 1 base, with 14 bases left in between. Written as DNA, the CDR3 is TGTGCCAGCGCGTACTCACAGGGTAACTATGGCTACACCTTC. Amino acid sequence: CASAYSQGNYGYTF.

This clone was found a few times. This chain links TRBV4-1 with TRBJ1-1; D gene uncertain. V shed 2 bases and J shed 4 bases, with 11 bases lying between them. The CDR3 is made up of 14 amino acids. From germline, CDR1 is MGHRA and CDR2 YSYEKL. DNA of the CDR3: TGCGCCAGCAGCCAAACAATAACACGCACTGAAGCTTTCTTT. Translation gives CASSQTITRTEAFF.

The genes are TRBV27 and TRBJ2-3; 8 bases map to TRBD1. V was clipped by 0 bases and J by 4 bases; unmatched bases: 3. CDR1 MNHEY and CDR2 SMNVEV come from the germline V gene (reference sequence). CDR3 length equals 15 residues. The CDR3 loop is CASSLSGTGADTQYF. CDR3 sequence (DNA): TGTGCCAGCAGTTTATCGGGGACAGGCGCAGATACGCAGTATTTT.

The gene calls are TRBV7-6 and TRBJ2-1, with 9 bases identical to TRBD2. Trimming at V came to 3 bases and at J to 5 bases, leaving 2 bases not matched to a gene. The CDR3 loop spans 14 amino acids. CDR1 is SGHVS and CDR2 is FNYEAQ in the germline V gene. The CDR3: CASSFAGGDNEQFF. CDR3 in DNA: TGTGCCAGCAGCTTCGCGGGGGGGGACAATGAGCAGTTCTTC.

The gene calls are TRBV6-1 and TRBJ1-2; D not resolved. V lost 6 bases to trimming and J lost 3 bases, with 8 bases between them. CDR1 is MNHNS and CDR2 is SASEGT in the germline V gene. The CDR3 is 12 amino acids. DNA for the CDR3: TGTGCCAGCAGCTACGGGGACTATGGCTACACCTTC. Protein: CASSYGDYGYTF.

DNA of the CDR3: TGTGCCAGCAGCGTCGGGACAGGGAATGCTCAAGAGACCCAGTACTTC. Its translation is CASSVGTGNAQETQYF. The J gene is TRBJ2-5, the V gene TRBV5-6; 9 bases agree with TRBD1. The CDR3 runs 16 residues. Unmatched junction bases numbered 9, after V lost 4 bases and J lost 2 bases. Looked up from germline, CDR1 is SGHDT and CDR2 is YYEEEE.

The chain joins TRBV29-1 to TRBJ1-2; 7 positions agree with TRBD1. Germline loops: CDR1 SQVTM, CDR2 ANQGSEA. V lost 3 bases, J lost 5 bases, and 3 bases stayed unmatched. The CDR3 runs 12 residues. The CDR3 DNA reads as TGCAGCGTTGAGGGACAGCCTTATGGCTACACCTTC. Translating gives CSVEGQPYGYTF.

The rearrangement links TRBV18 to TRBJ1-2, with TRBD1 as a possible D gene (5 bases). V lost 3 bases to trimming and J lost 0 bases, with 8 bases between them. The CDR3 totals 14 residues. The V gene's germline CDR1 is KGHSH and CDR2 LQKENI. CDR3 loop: CASSPDSPNYGYTF. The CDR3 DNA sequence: TGTGCCAGCTCACCCGACAGTCCTAACTATGGCTACACCTTC.

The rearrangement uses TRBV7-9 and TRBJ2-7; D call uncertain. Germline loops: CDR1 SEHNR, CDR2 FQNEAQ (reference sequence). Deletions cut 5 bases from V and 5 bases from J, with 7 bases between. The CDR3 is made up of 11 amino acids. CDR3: CASSASDEQYF. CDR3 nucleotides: TGTGCCAGCAGCGCCTCGGACGAGCAGTACTTC.

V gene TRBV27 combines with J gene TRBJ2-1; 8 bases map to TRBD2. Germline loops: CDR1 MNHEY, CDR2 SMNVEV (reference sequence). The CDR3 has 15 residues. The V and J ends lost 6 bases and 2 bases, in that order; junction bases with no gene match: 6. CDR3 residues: CASSRGLVPYNEQFF. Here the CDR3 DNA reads TGTGCCAGCAGCCGGGGACTAGTTCCCTACAATGAGCAGTTCTTC.

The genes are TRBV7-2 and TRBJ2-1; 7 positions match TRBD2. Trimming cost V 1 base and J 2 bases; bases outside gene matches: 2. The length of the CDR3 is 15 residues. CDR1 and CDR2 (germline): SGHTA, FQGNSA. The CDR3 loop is CASSLVAGAYNEQFF. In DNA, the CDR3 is TGTGCCAGCAGCTTAGTGGCGGGGGCCTACAATGAGCAGTTCTTC.

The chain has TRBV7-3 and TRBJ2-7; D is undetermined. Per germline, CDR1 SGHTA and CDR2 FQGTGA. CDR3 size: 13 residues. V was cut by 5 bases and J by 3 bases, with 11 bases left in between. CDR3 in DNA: TGTGCCAGCAGCCCCACCGGCGGCTACGAGCAGTACTTC. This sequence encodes CASSPTGGYEQYF.

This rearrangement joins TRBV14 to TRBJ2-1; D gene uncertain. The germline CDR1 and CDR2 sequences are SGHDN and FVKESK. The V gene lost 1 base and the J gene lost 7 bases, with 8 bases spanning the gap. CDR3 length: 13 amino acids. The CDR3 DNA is TGTGCCAGCAGCCAAGTCACTGAGAATGAGCAGTTCTTC. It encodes CASSQVTENEQFF.

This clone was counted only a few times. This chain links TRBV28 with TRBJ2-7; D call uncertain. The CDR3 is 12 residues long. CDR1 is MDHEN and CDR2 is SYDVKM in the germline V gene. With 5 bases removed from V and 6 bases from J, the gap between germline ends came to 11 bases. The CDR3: CASSKNYPEQYF. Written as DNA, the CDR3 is TGTGCCAGCAGTAAGAACTATCCCGAGCAGTACTTC.

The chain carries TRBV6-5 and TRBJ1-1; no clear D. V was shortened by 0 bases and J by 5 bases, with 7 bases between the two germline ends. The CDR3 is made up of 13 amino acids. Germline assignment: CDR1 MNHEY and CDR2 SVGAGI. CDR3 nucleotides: TGTGCCAGCAGTTACTCTGGAGGGACTGAAGCTTTCTTT. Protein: CASSYSGGTEAFF.